This T cell receptor (beta chain) was identified in a study of T cell changes during pregnancy in multiple sclerosis (dated by TCRdb to 2018 to 2020). Regarding the research as a whole: Changes in the T cell repertoire over the course of pregnancy were examined in this study in women with multiple sclerosis.

V is cut by 10 bases and J by 2 bases, and the space between the germline ends is 13 bases. The CDR3 covers 12 residues, taking in both the cysteine and the phenylalanine. This entry keeps only the CDR3 DNA: 36 bases, framed from base 1. CDR1 SGHNT and CDR2 YYREEE are derived from the germline V gene (reference sequence). Of note for this clone: The target of this receptor is not known. Per-nucleotide qualities are absent, and no much larger clonotype sits a single base away.

The library was produced with the immunoSEQ multiplex PCR assay. The immuneACCESS repertoire file appears here via TCRdb, limited to in-frame rearrangements. These files lack a portion of the clones; in checked studies, under half of the deficit traces to unresolved V genes, and the cause of the others is not known. The sample yields tens of thousands of clones; about 91% were counted once. The ten largest clones represent around 10% of the sample. The sequence was collected from a female donor with multiple sclerosis, enrolled in a pregnancy study. This chain is built from TRBV5-4 and TRBJ2-7; the D segment could be TRBD1, given 6 matching bases. This material consisted of CD8+ T cells from peripheral blood mononuclear cells, taken after pregnancy. The CDR3 sequence is CAVSTGPYEQYF. The nucleotide sequence is given as TGTGCCGTTTCGACAGGCCCCTACGAGCAGTACTTC. The CDR3, completed at both ends by the reference TRBV5-4 and TRBJ2-7 genes, gives the full variable domain ETGVTQSPTHLIKTRGQQVTLRCSSQSGHNTVSWYQQALGQGPQFIFQYYREEENGRGNFPPRFSGLQFPNYSSELNVNALELDDSALYLCAVSTGPYEQYFGPGTRLTVT.